Sequencing of this TCR beta chain was carried out in a study of T cell responses to AZD1222 COVID-19 vaccine. Study overall: Second doses at about 4 or about 12 weeks were pooled. General study points: Reportedly, nearly half of unique spike TCRs recognized epitopes outside B.1.351/B.1.1.7 mutations. Distributed over spike, vaccine-associated CD4 TCRs predominated at 160-218 and 743-854. Females outnumbered males among donors, who were mostly white British; clonal diversity was possibly underestimated.

TCRdb keeps only in-frame clones here, not all; method: immunoSEQ multiplex PCR. The sample carries 170,000 or so clones, approximately 90% recorded once. Comments on this clone: As yet, its antigen is unknown.

This CDR3 contains 13 residues. Germline V gene data show CDR1 as LNHDA and CDR2 as SQIVND (reference sequence). The V and J ends lost 2 bases and 7 bases respectively, with 8 bases between them. The source material was peripheral blood, sampled on day 0 of AZD1222 vaccination. The source is an adult in good health. The J gene is TRBJ1-4, the V gene TRBV19; the D gene is possibly TRBD1 (5 bases). CDR3 nucleotides: TGTGCCAGTAGTATACCGGGGGGTGAAAAACTGTTTTTT. Protein product: CASSIPGGEKLFF.